This T cell receptor (beta chain) was sequenced during a study of cytomegalovirus exposure and HLA in healthy donors. The PCR had 60 Vbeta and 13 Jbeta primers. Repertoires were generated with immunoSEQ multiplex PCR, while TCRdb's copy carries only in-frame clones and drops some. Altogether about 110,000 clones are present, 74% being singletons, with the ten largest covering about 4%. Trimming removed 4 bases from V and 0 bases from J, with 19 bases in between. There are 16 residues in the CDR3. Germline V lookup: CDR1 SQVTM, CDR2 ANQGSEA. This TCR derives from a woman aged 40 to 49 in good health and CMV-seropositive. The rearrangement links TRBV29-1 to TRBJ2-7, with D unclear. Sequenced material: PBMCs. The CDR3 here is CSVVMQAPTNSYEQYF. The CDR3 nucleotides are TGCAGCGTTGTTATGCAGGCTCCGACGAACTCCTACGAGCAGTACTTC.